The clone carrying this TCR beta chain was counted a single time. The data were obtained in a study of blood T cell repertoires in COVID-19. Study background: Italy, Spain and the United States were the sources of the convalescent and acute COVID-19 samples.

All enrollees were about 18 to 95 years old and from about 24 US areas. Within 2 weeks of study entry, exposed participants had contacted a PCR-confirmed or clinician-diagnosed COVID-19 case. Deletions cut 2 bases from V and 3 bases from J, with 11 bases between. Germline CDR1 and CDR2: GTSNPN and SVGIG (reference sequence). This CDR3 region has 13 residues. Authors' processing steps: Reference gene primer amplification gave nucleated cell count estimates. Clones were sequenced by immunoSEQ multiplex PCR, and TCRdb holds only the in-frame ones, with some missing. From that table come the V and J calls and clone size; the DNA was used to work out D and trimming. Among some 320,000 clones, around 85% were seen once, and the ten largest hold under 2%.

Sequencing was done on a sample of PBMCs or T cells enriched from blood (not recorded which). This sequence joins TRBV30 and TRBJ2-7; possible D gene TRBD1, 5 bases. This receptor was taken from a young woman who had been exposed to COVID-19. CDR3 coding DNA: TGTGCCTGGAGTCGAGGCAGGGACTACGAGCAGTACTTC. Its protein product is CAWSRGRDYEQYF. Drawing the rest from reference TRBV30 and TRBJ2-7, the complete variable domain is SQTIHQWPATLVQPVGSPLSLECTVEGTSNPNLYWYRQAAGRGLQLLFYSVGIGQISSEVPQNLSASRPQDRQFILSSKKLLLSDSGFYLCAWSRGRDYEQYFGPGTRLTVT.